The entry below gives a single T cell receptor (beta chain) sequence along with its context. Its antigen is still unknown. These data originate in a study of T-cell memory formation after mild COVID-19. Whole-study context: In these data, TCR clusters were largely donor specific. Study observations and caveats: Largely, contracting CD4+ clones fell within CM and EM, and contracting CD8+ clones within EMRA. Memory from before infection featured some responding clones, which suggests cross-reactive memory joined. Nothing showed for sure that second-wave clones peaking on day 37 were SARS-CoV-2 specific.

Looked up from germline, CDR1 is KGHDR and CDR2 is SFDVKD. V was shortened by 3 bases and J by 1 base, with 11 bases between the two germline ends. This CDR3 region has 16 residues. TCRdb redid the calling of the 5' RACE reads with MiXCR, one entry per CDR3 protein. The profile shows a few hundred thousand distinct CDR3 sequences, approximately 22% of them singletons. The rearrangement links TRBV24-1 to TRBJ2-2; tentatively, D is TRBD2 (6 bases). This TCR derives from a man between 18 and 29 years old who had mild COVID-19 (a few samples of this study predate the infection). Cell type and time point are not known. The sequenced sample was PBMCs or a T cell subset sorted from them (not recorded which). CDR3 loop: CATSDPPGVNTGELFF. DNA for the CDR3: TGTGCCACCAGTGATCCTCCGGGGGTGAACACCGGGGAGCTGTTTTTT.